The 10 T cell receptor beta chains given below trace back to one sample, sequenced in a study of blood T cell repertoires in COVID-19. TCRdb's table, derived via immunoSEQ multiplex PCR, lists solely in-frame clones and lacks some. The profile shows around 100,000 clones, more than 60% of them singletons. The sequenced sample was peripheral blood. The receptors originated from a man in his 70s with active or convalescent COVID-19.

About this clone: This same CDR3 is encoded by further DNA sequences in the sample. The DNA for the CDR3 is TGTGCCAGCAGCGTAGGGGCATCTGGAAACACCATATATTTT. Protein sequence: CASSVGASGNTIYF. The V gene is TRBV9, the J gene TRBJ1-3, with no clear D. The germline CDR1 and CDR2 sequences are SGDLS and YYNGEE. V lost 0 bases to trimming and J lost 1 base, with 5 bases between them. This CDR3 has 14 amino acids. Full variable domain (remainder filled in from reference TRBV9 and TRBJ1-3): DSGVTQTPKHLITATGQRVTLRCSPRSGDLSVYWYQQSLDQGLQFLIQYYNGEERAKGNILERFSAQQFPDLHSELNLSSLELGDSALYFCASSVGASGNTIYFGEGSWLTVV.

The genes are TRBV27 and TRBJ2-7; 12 bases map to TRBD2. Looked up from germline, CDR1 is MNHEY and CDR2 is SMNVEV (reference sequence). The CDR3 sequence is 18 residues long. V dropped 5 bases and J dropped 0; count of bases not matched to a gene: 11. CDR3 residues: CASSLGGRLAGASYEQYF. The CDR3 region has the DNA TGTGCCAGCAGTCTAGGGGGGAGACTAGCGGGGGCCTCCTACGAGCAGTACTTC.

The rearrangement links TRBV5-1 to TRBJ1-1, with no clear D. CDR1 is SGHRS, CDR2 YFSETQ, per germline. The CDR3 is made up of 11 amino acids. The V gene lost 6 bases and the J gene lost 1 base, with 4 bases spanning the gap. The CDR3, as DNA: TGCGCCAGCAACGGGAACACTGAAGCTTTCTTT. It codes for CASNGNTEAFF.

This sequence joins TRBV2 and TRBJ2-3; 8 nucleotides match TRBD1. The germline V gene has CDR1 SNHLY and CDR2 FYNNEI. The CDR3 covers 14 residues. J gave up 2 bases and V 8 bases, and 6 bases lay outside the gene matches. The DNA of the CDR3 is TGTGCCAGCGGCCGGACAGGGCCCACAGATACGCAGTATTTT. It codes for CASGRTGPTDTQYF.

V usage is TRBV5-1 and J usage is TRBJ1-2; 9 positions match TRBD1. J lost 8 bases, V lost 2 bases, and 10 bases had no gene match. This CDR3 comprises 15 residues. Germline CDR1 is SGHRS and CDR2 is YFSETQ. CDR3 in amino acids: CASSFRTGVDGGYTF. The CDR3 DNA reads TGCGCCAGCAGCTTCCGGACAGGGGTAGATGGCGGCTACACCTTC.

The rearrangement uses TRBV7-8 and TRBJ2-3; 7 nucleotides match TRBD1. This CDR3 spans 15 amino acids. The junction had 8 bases not matched to a gene; V was cut back by 4 bases and J by 4 bases. Germline lookup yields CDR1 SGHVS and CDR2 FQNEAQ. The CDR3 nucleotides are TGTGCCAGCAGCTGGCGACAGGGTGGGGCAGATACGCAGTATTTT. Its translation: CASSWRQGGADTQYF. Using reference TRBV7-8 and TRBJ2-3 for the parts outside the CDR3, the full variable domain is GAGVSQSPRYKVAKRGQDVALRCDPISGHVSLFWYQQALGQGPEFLTYFQNEAQLDKSGLPSDRFFAERPEGSVSTLKIQRTQQEDSAVYLCASSWRQGGADTQYFGPGTRLTVL.

V and J are TRBV19 and TRBJ1-2; 8 bases fit TRBD1. This CDR3 contains 15 residues. V was clipped by 4 bases and J by 3 bases; unmatched bases: 7. Germline V gene lookup returns CDR1 LNHDA and CDR2 SQIVND (reference sequence). CDR3 nucleotides: TGTGCCAGTAGTAGGGACAGGAGTAAATACTATGGCTACACCTTC. Translation gives CASSRDRSKYYGYTF.

The J gene is TRBJ1-5, the V gene TRBV6-6; D perhaps matches TRBD1 (5 bases). The CDR3 spans 15 residues. Germline V CDR1 and CDR2: MNHNY, SVGAGI (reference sequence). V was pared by 2 bases and J by 2 bases, with 10 bases between. CDR3 sequence reads: CASSYGGTRNQPQHF. CDR3 DNA sequence: TGTGCCAGCAGTTACGGCGGGACCCGCAATCAGCCCCAGCATTTT.

The chain employs TRBV5-4 and TRBJ2-5; TRBD2 matches 7 bases. The CDR3 is 14 residues long. V dropped 2 bases and J dropped 3; count of bases not matched to a gene: 4. The V gene's germline CDR1 is SGHNT and CDR2 YYREEE (reference sequence). The CDR3 is CASSFLGGEETQYF. Here the CDR3 DNA reads TGTGCCAGCAGCTTCCTGGGGGGGGAAGAGACCCAGTACTTC.

The CDR3 sequence: CASSRHVQGVPTEAFF. CDR3 nucleotides: TGTGCCAGCAGTCGACATGTACAGGGAGTACCCACTGAAGCTTTCTTT. The gene calls are TRBV6-6 and TRBJ1-1; TRBD1 might be the D (6 bases). Germline V gene data show CDR1 as MNHNY and CDR2 as SVGAGI (reference sequence). The CDR3 runs to 16 residues. V was cut by 5 bases and J by 4 bases, with 20 bases left in between.